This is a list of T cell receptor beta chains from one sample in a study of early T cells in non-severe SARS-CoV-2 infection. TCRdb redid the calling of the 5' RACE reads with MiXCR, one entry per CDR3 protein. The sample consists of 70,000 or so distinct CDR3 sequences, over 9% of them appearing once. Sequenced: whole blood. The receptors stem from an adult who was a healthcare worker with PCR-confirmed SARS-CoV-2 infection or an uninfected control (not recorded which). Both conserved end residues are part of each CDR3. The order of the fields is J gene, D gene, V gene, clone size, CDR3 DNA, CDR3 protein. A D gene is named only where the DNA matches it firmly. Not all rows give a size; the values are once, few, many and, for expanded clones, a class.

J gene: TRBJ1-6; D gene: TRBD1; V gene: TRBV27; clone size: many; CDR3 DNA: TGTGCCAGCAGGCGGGACAGGGGGGTTGTTTTGAATTCACCCCTCCACTTT; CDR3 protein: CASRRDRGVVLNSPLHF
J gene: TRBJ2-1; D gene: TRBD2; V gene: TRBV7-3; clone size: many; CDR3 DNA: TGTGCCAGCAGCCCCTCGCTCAGCGGGGGTGAGCAGTTCTTC; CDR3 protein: CASSPSLSGGEQFF
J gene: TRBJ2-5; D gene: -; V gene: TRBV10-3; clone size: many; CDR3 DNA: TGTGCCATCAGTTCACTAGGGGGGGTTCAAGAGACCCAGTACTTC; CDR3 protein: CAISSLGGVQETQYF
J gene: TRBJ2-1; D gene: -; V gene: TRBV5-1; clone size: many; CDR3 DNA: TGCGCCAGCAGCTTGGACGGGAGTGCCTACAATGAGCAGTTCTTC; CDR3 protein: CASSLDGSAYNEQFF
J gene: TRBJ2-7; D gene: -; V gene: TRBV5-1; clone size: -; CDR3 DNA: TGCGCCAGCAGCGCCGGGTACGAGCAGTACTTC; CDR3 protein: CASSAGYEQYF
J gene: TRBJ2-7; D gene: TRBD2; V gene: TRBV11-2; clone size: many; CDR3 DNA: TGTGCCAGCAGCTTAGTCCCGGGACTAGCGGGAGGAGGCGAGCAGTACTTC; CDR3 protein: CASSLVPGLAGGGEQYF
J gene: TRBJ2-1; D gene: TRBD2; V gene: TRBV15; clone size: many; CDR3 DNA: TGTGCCACCAGCAGAGGGTCCCTAGCGGGATCCTACAATGAGCAGTTCTTC; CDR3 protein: CATSRGSLAGSYNEQFF
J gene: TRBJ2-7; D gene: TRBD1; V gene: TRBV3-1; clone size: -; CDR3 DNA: TGTGCCAGCAGCCAAACTGACAGGGCCTGGCAGTACTTC; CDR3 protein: CASSQTDRAWQYF
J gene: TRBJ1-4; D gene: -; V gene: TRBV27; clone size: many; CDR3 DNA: TGTGCCAGCAGTCTAACAGGACCCATGAACGTCGCAACTAATGAAAAACTGTTTTTT; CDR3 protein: CASSLTGPMNVATNEKLFF
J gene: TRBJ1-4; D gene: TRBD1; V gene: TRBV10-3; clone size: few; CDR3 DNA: TGTGCCATCGGACAGGGAGGAGAAAAACTGTTTTTT; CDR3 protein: CAIGQGGEKLFF
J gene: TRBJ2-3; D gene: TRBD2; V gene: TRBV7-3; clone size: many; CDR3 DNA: TGTGCCAGCAGCGCTAGCGGGAGAACAGATACGCAGTATTTT; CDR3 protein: CASSASGRTDTQYF
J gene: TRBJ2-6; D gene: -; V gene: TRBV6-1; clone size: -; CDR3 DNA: TGTGCCAGCAGGACCCCTGGAGCCAACGTCCTGACTTTC; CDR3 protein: CASRTPGANVLTF
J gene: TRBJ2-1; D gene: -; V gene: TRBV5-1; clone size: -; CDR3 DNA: TGCGCCAGCAGCCCTGGCGGAGGGAGCTCCTACAATGAGCAGTTCTTC; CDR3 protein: CASSPGGGSSYNEQFF
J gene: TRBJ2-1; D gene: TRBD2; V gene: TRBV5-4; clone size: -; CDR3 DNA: TGTGCCAGCAGCTGGACTAGCGGGGGTTACAATGAGCAGTTCTTC; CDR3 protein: CASSWTSGGYNEQFF
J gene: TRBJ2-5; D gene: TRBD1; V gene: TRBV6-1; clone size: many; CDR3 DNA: TGTGCCAGCAGAGACTTCCGTGGACAGGGGCGGGAGACCCAGTACTTC; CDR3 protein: CASRDFRGQGRETQYF
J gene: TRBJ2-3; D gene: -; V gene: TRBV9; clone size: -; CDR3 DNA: TGTGCCAGCAGCGGAACTGGGGTGCGGTCAGATACGCAGTATTTT; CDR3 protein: CASSGTGVRSDTQYF
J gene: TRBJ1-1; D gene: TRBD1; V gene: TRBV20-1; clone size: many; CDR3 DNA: TGCAGTGCAAAGGGGGGACAGGGGGACACTGAAGCTTTCTTT; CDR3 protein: CSAKGGQGDTEAFF
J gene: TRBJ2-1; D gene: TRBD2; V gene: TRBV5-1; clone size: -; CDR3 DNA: TGCGCCAGCAGCCCGACTCCCCTAGCGGCCGACTACAATGAGCAGTTCTTC; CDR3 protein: CASSPTPLAADYNEQFF
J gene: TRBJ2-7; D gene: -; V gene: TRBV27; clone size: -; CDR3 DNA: TGTGCCAGCAGCCCATCGGGCGGGGAGATAGCCTACGAGCAGTACTTC; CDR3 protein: CASSPSGGEIAYEQYF
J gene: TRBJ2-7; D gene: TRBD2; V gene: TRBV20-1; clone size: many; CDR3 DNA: TGCAGTGCTGTAGCGGGACCTGCTAGCTACGAGCAGTACTTC; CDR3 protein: CSAVAGPASYEQYF
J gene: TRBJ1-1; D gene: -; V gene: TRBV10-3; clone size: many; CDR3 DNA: TGTGCCATCAGTACGCCGGGACTCCAGAAAGCTGAAGCTTTCTTT; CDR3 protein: CAISTPGLQKAEAFF
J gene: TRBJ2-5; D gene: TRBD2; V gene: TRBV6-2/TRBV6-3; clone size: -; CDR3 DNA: TGTGCCAGCACACCCGGCTCGGCTAGCGGAAAAGAGACCCAGTACTTC; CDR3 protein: CASTPGSASGKETQYF
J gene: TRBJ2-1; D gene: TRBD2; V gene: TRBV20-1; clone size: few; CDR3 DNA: TGCAGTGCTAGTCGACCCACGGGAGGCCTAGTCCATGAGCAGTTCTTC; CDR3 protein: CSASRPTGGLVHEQFF
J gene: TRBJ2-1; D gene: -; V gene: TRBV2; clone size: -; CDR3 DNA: TGTGCCAGCTCTGATTACAATGAGCAGTTCTTC; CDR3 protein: CASSDYNEQFF
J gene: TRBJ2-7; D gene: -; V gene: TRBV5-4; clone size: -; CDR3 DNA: TGTGCCAGCAGCTTGGGCAGGGGGGCTCGCGAGCAGTACTTC; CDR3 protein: CASSLGRGAREQYF
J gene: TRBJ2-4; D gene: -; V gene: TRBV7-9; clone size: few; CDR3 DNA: TGTGCCAGCAGCCAGAGACGGACAGACCTAGCCAAAAACATTCAGTACTTC; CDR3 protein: CASSQRRTDLAKNIQYF
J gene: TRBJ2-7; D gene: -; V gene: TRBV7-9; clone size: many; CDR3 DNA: TGTGCCAGCAGCTTAGGTGAAGGGGAGCAGTACTTC; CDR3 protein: CASSLGEGEQYF
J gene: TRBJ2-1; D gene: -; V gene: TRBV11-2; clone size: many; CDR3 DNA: TGTGCCAGCAGCCCCCAAATAGAGCAGTTCTTC; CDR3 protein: CASSPQIEQFF
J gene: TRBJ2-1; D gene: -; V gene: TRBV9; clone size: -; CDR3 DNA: TGTGCCAGCAGCGTAGTGTCTAGCGTCTCGTATGATGAGCAGTTCTTC; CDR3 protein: CASSVVSSVSYDEQFF
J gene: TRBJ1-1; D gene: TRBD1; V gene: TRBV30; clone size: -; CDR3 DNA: TGTGCCTGGAGTGCACAGGGGCGGACTGAAGCTTTCTTT; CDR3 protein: CAWSAQGRTEAFF
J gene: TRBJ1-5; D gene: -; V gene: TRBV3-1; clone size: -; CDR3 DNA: TGTGCCAGCAGCCAAGATGAGGGGATTAATCAGCCCCAGCATTTT; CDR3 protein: CASSQDEGINQPQHF
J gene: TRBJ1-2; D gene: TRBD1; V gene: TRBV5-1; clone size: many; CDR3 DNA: TGCGCCAGCAGCTCGGTGACAGGGATTAACTATGGCTACACCTTC; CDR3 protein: CASSSVTGINYGYTF
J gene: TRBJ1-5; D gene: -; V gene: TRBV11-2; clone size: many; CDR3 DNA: TGTGCCAGCAGCACATTTAGCAATCAGCCCCAGCATTTT; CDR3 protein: CASSTFSNQPQHF
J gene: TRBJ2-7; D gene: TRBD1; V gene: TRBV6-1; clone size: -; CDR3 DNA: TGTGCCGCAAATGGGGGACAGGGAGTAAGCGAGCAGTACTTC; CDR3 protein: CAANGGQGVSEQYF
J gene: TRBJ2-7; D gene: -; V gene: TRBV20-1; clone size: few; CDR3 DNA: TGCAGTGCTGTTAGCGGATCTTTCGGGGAGCAGTACTTC; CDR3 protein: CSAVSGSFGEQYF
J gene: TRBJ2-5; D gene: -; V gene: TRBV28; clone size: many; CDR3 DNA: TGTGCCAGCAGTTGGCCGGGACTTGAGACCCAGTACTTC; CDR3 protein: CASSWPGLETQYF
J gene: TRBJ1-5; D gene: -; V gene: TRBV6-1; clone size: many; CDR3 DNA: TGTGCCATCAAAGGCCTCCGGGCCTCTAATCAGCCCCAGCATTTT; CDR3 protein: CAIKGLRASNQPQHF
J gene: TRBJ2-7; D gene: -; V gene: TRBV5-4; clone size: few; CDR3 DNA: TGTGCCAGCAGCTTGTTAGGGGGAAGTGCCGAGCAGTACTTC; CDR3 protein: CASSLLGGSAEQYF
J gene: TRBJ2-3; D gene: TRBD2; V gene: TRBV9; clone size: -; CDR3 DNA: TGTGTCAGCAGCGTAGGAAGAGCTAGCGGGAGGGCGACAGATACGCAGTATTTT; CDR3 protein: CVSSVGRASGRATDTQYF
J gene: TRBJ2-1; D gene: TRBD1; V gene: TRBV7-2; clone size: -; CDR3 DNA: TGTGCCAGCAGCTTCCGGGACAGGGGCTCGGGTGAGCAGTTCTTC; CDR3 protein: CASSFRDRGSGEQFF
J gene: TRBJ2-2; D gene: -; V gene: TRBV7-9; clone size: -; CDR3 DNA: TGTGCCAGCAGCTATTTCAGGGATCCCGGGGAGCTGTTTTTT; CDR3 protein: CASSYFRDPGELFF
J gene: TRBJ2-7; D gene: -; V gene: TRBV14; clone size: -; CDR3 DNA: TGTGCCAGCAGCCAAGGCAGGCTTGCCTACGAGCAGTACTTC; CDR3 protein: CASSQGRLAYEQYF
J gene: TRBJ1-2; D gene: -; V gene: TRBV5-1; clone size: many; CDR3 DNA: TGCGCCAGCAGCTTATTACGACAGGAGGATGGCTACACCTTC; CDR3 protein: CASSLLRQEDGYTF
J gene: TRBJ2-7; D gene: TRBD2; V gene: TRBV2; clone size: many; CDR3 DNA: TGTGCCAGCAGCGCTGGGACTAGCGGATTCTACGAGCAGTACTTC; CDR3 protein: CASSAGTSGFYEQYF
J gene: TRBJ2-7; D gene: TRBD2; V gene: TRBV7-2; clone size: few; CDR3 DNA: TGTGCCAGCAGCTTTCTAGCGGGGGTTTCCTACGAGCAGTACTTC; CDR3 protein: CASSFLAGVSYEQYF
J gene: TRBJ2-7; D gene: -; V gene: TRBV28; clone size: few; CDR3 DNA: TGTGCCAGCAATACGGGACATTCGGACGAGCAGTACTTC; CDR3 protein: CASNTGHSDEQYF
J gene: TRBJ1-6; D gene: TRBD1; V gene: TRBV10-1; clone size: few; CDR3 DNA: TGCGCCAGCAGTGAGGGGAGGACAGGGGATTCACCCCTCCACTTT; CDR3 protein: CASSEGRTGDSPLHF
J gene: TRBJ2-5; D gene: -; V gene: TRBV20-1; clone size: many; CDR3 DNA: TGCAGTGCTAGACATGATGGTCGAAAGACCCAGTACTTC; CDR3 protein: CSARHDGRKTQYF
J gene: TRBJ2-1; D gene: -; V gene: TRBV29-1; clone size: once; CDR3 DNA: TGCAGCGTTGAGTACCGATGGGGTGAGCAGTTCTTC; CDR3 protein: CSVEYRWGEQFF
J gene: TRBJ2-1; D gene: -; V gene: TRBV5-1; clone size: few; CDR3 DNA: TGCGCCAGCAGCTTGGTCCAGAGCTCCTACAATGAGCAGTTCTTC; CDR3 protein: CASSLVQSSYNEQFF
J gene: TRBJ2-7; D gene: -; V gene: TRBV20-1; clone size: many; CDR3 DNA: TGCAGTGCTAGAGATTCCCGGGGCGCAGGGTACGAGCAGTACTTC; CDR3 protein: CSARDSRGAGYEQYF
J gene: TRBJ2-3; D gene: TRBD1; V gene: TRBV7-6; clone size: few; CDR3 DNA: TGTGCCAGCAGTTTTAACGTATGGGACAGGCCCACAGATACGCAGTATTTT; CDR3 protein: CASSFNVWDRPTDTQYF
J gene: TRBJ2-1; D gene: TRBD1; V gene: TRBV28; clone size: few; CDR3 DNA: TGTGCCAGCAGCTTACACCGGGACAGGCAGTTCTTC; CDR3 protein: CASSLHRDRQFF
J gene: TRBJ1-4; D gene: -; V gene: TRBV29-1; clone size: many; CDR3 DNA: TGCAGCGTTGGGCAGGGGAATGAAAAACTGTTTTTT; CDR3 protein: CSVGQGNEKLFF
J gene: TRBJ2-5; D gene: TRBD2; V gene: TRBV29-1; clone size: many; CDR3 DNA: TGCAGCGTTGAAGATCCGGTGGGAGGGATCCAAGAGACCCAGTACTTC; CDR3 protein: CSVEDPVGGIQETQYF
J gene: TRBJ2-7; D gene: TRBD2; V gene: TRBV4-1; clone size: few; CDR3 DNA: TGCGCCAGCAGCCAAGGGACTAGCGGTTACGAGCAGTACTTC; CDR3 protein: CASSQGTSGYEQYF
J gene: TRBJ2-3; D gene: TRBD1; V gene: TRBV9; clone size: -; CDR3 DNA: TGTGCCAGCAGCGTAGCTGGACAGGGGGCCGCAGATACGCAGTATTTT; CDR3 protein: CASSVAGQGAADTQYF
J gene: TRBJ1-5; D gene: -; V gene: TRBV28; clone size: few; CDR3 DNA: TGTGCCAGCAGTTCCCCGGGACAAGGCAATCAGCCCCAGCATTTT; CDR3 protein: CASSSPGQGNQPQHF
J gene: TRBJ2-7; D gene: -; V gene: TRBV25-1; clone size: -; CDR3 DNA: TGTGCCAGCAGTGGGCTATCAAGGGTGGACGAGCAGTACTTC; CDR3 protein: CASSGLSRVDEQYF
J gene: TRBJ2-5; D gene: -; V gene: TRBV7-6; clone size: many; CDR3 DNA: TGTGCCAGCAGCTTAGCGTCGGAGACCCAGTACTTC; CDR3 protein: CASSLASETQYF